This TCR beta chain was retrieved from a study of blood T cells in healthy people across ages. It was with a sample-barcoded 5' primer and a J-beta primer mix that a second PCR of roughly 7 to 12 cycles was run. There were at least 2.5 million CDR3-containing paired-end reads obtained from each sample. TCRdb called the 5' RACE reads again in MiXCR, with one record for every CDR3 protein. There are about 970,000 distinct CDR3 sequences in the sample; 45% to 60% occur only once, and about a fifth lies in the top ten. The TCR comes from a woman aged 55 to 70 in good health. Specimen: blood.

The CDR3 protein is CACQPGQGPQYF. In DNA form, the CDR3 reads TGTGCCTGCCAGCCGGGACAGGGTCCCCAGTACTTC. J is TRBJ2-7 and V is TRBV6-2 or TRBV6-3; 9 bases fit TRBD1. There are 12 residues in the CDR3. CDR1 and CDR2 from the germline V gene are MNHEY and SVGEGT. After removal of 11 bases from V and 10 bases from J, the junction contained 12 bases not matched to a gene.